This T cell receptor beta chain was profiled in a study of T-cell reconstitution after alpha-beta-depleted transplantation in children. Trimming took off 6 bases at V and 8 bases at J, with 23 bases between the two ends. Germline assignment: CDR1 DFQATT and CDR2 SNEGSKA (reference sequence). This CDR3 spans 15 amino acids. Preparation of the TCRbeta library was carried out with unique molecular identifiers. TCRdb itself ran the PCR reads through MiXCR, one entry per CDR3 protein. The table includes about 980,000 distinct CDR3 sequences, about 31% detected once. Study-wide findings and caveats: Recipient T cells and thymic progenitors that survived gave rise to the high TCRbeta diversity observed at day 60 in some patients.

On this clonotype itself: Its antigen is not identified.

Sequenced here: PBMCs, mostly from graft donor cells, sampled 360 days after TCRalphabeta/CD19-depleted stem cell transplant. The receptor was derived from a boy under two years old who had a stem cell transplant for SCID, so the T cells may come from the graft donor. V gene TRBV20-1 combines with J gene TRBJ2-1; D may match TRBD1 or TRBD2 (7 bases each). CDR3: CSAEGGAGGNYEQFF. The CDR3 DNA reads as TGCAGTGCCGAAGGGGGGGCAGGGGGTAACTATGAGCAGTTCTTC.